The rows below give T cell receptor beta chains drawn from one sample of a study of blood T cell repertoires in COVID-19. Generated by immunoSEQ multiplex PCR, the TCRdb table keeps only in-frame clones and is missing some. Here the sample spans roughly 120,000 clones, roughly 74% being singletons. The material sequenced was peripheral blood. These TCRs come from a man older than 75 with COVID-19, enrolled during active disease. Each CDR3 is given with its conserved first and last residue. A D gene is named only where the DNA matches it firmly. Part of the rows lack a size; the others show once, few, many or a class for expanded clones.

d_gene	v_gene	abundance	j_gene	CDR3aa	CDR3nt
TRBD1	TRBV11-2	few	TRBJ2-7	CASSLATGTAHYEQYF	TGTGCCAGCAGCTTAGCTACCGGGACAGCCCACTACGAGCAGTACTTC
.	TRBV2	few	TRBJ2-3	CASSGRDLALDTQYF	TGTGCCAGCAGTGGCCGGGACTTAGCGTTAGATACGCAGTATTTT
.	TRBV4-1	.	TRBJ2-3	CASSQIDRDFTDTQYF	TGCGCCAGCAGCCAGATCGATCGGGACTTCACAGATACGCAGTATTTT
.	TRBV15	.	TRBJ1-1	CATSSREMGPMNTEAFF	TGTGCCACCAGCAGCCGGGAAATGGGCCCAATGAACACTGAAGCTTTCTTT
.	TRBV19	.	TRBJ2-2	CATSSQTNTGELFF	TGTGCCACCTCAAGCCAGACAAACACCGGGGAGCTGTTTTTT
TRBD1	TRBV2	.	TRBJ1-2	CASSEGGQGSGYTF	TGTGCCAGCAGTGAGGGGGGACAGGGATCTGGCTACACCTTC
TRBD2	TRBV27	.	TRBJ2-2	CASRYLAGITTGELFF	TGTGCCAGCAGGTATCTAGCGGGGATAACAACCGGGGAGCTGTTTTTT
TRBD2	TRBV25-1	once	TRBJ2-1	CASSERLAGAGNEQFF	TGTGCCAGCAGTGAACGACTAGCGGGAGCAGGGAATGAGCAGTTCTTC
TRBD1	TRBV27	.	TRBJ1-5	CASSSGQAIIGNQPQHF	TGTGCCAGCAGCTCCGGACAGGCAATCATCGGCAATCAGCCCCAGCATTTT
.	TRBV21-1	.	TRBJ2-7	CASKERIFGTGHEQYF	TGTGCCAGCAAAGAAAGGATCTTCGGGACAGGGCACGAGCAGTACTTC
.	TRBV19	.	TRBJ1-6	CASSIGLGNSPLHF	TGTGCCAGTAGTATCGGGTTGGGTAATTCACCCCTCCACTTT
.	TRBV2	.	TRBJ2-5	CASSEQGQETQYF	TGTGCCAGCAGTGAACAGGGTCAAGAGACCCAGTACTTC
TRBD1	TRBV28	.	TRBJ1-2	CASSLGGQGTYYGYTF	TGTGCCAGCAGTTTAGGAGGACAGGGGACCTACTATGGCTACACCTTC
.	TRBV27	.	TRBJ1-1	CASSLIKGANRLNTEAFF	TGTGCCAGCAGTTTAATAAAAGGGGCGAATCGATTGAACACTGAAGCTTTCTTT
.	TRBV14	.	TRBJ2-5	CASSQVGGRSQETQYF	TGTGCCAGCAGCCAAGTGGGGGGGCGGTCACAAGAGACCCAGTACTTC
TRBD1	TRBV5-1	.	TRBJ2-5	CASKDRGLNQETQYF	TGCGCCAGCAAGGACAGGGGACTTAACCAAGAGACCCAGTACTTC
TRBD2	TRBV28	few	TRBJ2-5	CASRIPVAGAQYF	TGTGCCAGCAGGATCCCGGTGGCGGGGGCCCAGTACTTC
TRBD2	TRBV27	.	TRBJ2-5	CASGGGNQETQYF	TGTGCCAGCGGGGGGGGAAACCAAGAGACCCAGTACTTC
TRBD2	TRBV5-1	.	TRBJ2-3	CASTGTSGRAHTQYF	TGCGCCAGCACGGGGACTAGCGGGAGGGCCCATACGCAGTATTTT
.	TRBV6-1	.	TRBJ2-7	CASSEVPGSSYEQYF	TGTGCCAGCAGTGAAGTTCCAGGAAGCTCCTACGAGCAGTACTTC
.	TRBV7-2	.	TRBJ2-1	CASSLGQILGNEQFF	TGTGCCAGCAGCTTAGGGCAGATACTAGGCAATGAGCAGTTCTTC
TRBD2	TRBV14	once	TRBJ2-5	CASSQVGGRGETQYF	TGTGCCAGCAGCCAGGTCGGCGGGAGAGGGGAGACCCAGTACTTC
.	TRBV6-2/TRBV6-3	.	TRBJ2-1	CASSNRARSYNEQFF	TGTGCCAGCAGCAACAGGGCTCGGTCCTACAATGAGCAGTTCTTC
TRBD2	TRBV19	.	TRBJ2-7	CASSYSGGPTYEQYF	TGTGCCAGTAGCTATAGCGGGGGACCTACCTACGAGCAGTACTTC
.	TRBV7-9	.	TRBJ2-5	CASSGGWKETQYF	TGTGCCAGCAGCGGGGGCTGGAAAGAGACCCAGTACTTC
TRBD1	TRBV7-8	.	TRBJ2-7	CASSLDRTPYEQYF	TGTGCCAGCAGCCTGGACAGGACCCCCTACGAGCAGTACTTC
TRBD1	TRBV19	.	TRBJ1-4	CASSMSSTGSEKLFF	TGTGCCAGTAGTATGAGTTCGACAGGGAGTGAAAAACTGTTTTTT
TRBD2	TRBV28	.	TRBJ2-4	CASTEGASGTGSIQYF	TGTGCCAGCACCGAAGGGGCTAGCGGGACGGGCAGCATTCAGTACTTC
TRBD1	TRBV7-2	.	TRBJ2-7	CASSLWTGPYEQYF	TGTGCCAGCAGCTTATGGACAGGCCCCTACGAGCAGTACTTC
TRBD1	TRBV15	.	TRBJ2-7	CATSRGPGTGTPYEQYF	TGTGCCACCAGCAGAGGTCCCGGGACAGGGACCCCCTACGAGCAGTACTTC
.	TRBV6-5	once	TRBJ2-1	CASSLSGNYNEQFF	TGTGCCAGCAGTTTGTCGGGGAACTACAATGAGCAGTTCTTC
.	TRBV12-3/TRBV12-4	.	TRBJ1-4	CASSYPGEKLFF	TGTGCCAGCAGTTATCCGGGGGAAAAACTGTTTTTT
.	TRBV6-1	.	TRBJ2-6	CASSDEGVGANVLTF	TGTGCCAGCAGTGACGAAGGGGTTGGGGCCAACGTCCTGACTTTC
TRBD1	TRBV6-5	.	TRBJ1-2	CASSYSGGPFDGYTF	TGTGCCAGCAGTTACTCAGGGGGCCCTTTCGATGGCTACACCTTC
TRBD1	TRBV28	.	TRBJ1-6	CASTGDRGFGSPLHF	TGTGCCAGCACCGGGGACAGGGGGTTCGGGTCACCCCTCCACTTT
.	TRBV28	.	TRBJ2-4	CASSQHQNIQYF	TGTGCCAGCAGTCAACACCAAAACATTCAGTACTTC
.	TRBV4-2	.	TRBJ2-7	CASSQVVRDEQYF	TGTGCCAGCAGCCAAGTTGTCAGGGACGAGCAGTACTTC
.	TRBV5-1	.	TRBJ2-7	CASSLTGPTYEQYF	TGCGCCAGCAGCTTGACAGGTCCTACCTACGAGCAGTACTTC
.	TRBV15	.	TRBJ2-5	CATSRRDTKETQYF	TGTGCCACCAGCAGACGGGACACAAAAGAGACCCAGTACTTC
TRBD1	TRBV28	few	TRBJ1-1	CASSFPGGGNTEAFF	TGTGCCAGCAGTTTCCCAGGGGGAGGGAACACTGAAGCTTTCTTT
.	TRBV28	.	TRBJ2-1	CASSLRQVSYNEQFF	TGTGCCAGCAGTTTACGACAGGTCTCCTACAATGAGCAGTTCTTC
.	TRBV28	.	TRBJ1-1	CASSFQGRGTEAFF	TGTGCCAGCAGTTTCCAGGGGAGGGGTACTGAAGCTTTCTTT
TRBD1	TRBV2	.	TRBJ1-5	CASSGTGGNQPQHF	TGTGCCAGCAGTGGGACAGGGGGGAATCAGCCCCAGCATTTT